This T cell receptor beta chain appears in the sequencing data of a study of CD8 T cells in Susac syndrome (dated by TCRdb to the late 2010s). Regarding the study in general: The study used repertoire sequencing to test whether antigen drove CD8+ T cell activation and differentiation in Susac syndrome.

CDR1 and CDR2 were assigned from the germline V gene as ENHRY and SYGVKD. The CDR3 goes from the cysteine to the phenylalanine over 13 residues. The CDR3 DNA has 39 bases and is translated from base 1. A distance of 7 bases separates the germline ends of V and J, which lose 2 bases and 5 bases respectively. The full study reports these points: The study acknowledged that relatively few individuals were included in the TCR sequencing and HLA analysis.

High-throughput TCR beta sequencing profiled peripheral blood CD8+ and CD4+ T cells from healthy donors, Susac syndrome patients and multiple sclerosis patients. Multiple sclerosis controls were treatment-naive patients with stable or active relapsing-remitting disease fulfilling revised McDonald criteria. Bulk CD8+ and CD4+ T cells were purified magnetically by negative isolation, whereas CD8+ TEMRA cells were enriched by FACS. Blood was drawn into EDTA tubes, processed within 24 hours, and PBMCs were isolated by density gradient centrifugation. PBMCs destined for TCR sequencing were cryopreserved in liquid nitrogen and later thawed in a 37 °C water bath. A purity of at least 90% was achieved for sorted or isolated CD4+, CD8+ and CD8+ TEMRA cells. RNA was extracted with the RNeasy kit and roughly 0.45 to 1 ug was reverse transcribed using random hexamers. TCR beta CDR3 regions were amplified with the immunoSEQ multiplex PCR assay covering 54 Vbeta and 13 Jbeta segments. Bias from PCR amplification was corrected by using a synthetic template baseline for primer optimization and for computational correction. The authors' analysis ran thus. Reads were annotated to V, D and J genes per IMGT and analyzed with immunoSEQ Analyzer, keeping only productive sequences. To calculate clonality, Shannon entropy was normalized by log2 of the number of productive unique sequences and then subtracted from one. Public and private clones were assessed among the 100 most prevalent clones of each patient and control. Clones were defined as Susac-specific when absent from the healthy and MS cohorts, from approximately 970 published viral clones and from other ImmuneACCESS disease sequences. TCRdb reprocessing: public reads trimmed at Q25 with fastp, clones called with MiXCR, in-frame beta chains kept. Identical CDR3 proteins give one entry, which carries the most common genes and DNA. The V and J calls here are based on TCRdb, not the publication. This sample gives about 170,000 distinct CDR3 sequences in total; over 85% of them show up just once. The ten largest account for about 0.088% of the sample.

Regarding this clonotype: The clone's antigen remains unknown. Per-nucleotide qualities are absent, and no much larger clonotype sits a single base away.

The chain is encoded by TRBV10-3 joined to TRBJ2-1; the D segment cannot be called with confidence. Source material: CD4+ T cells from PBMCs. The receptor comes from a human donor with multiple sclerosis. CDR3 region: CAISERLDNEQFF. The nucleotide sequence is TGTGCCATCAGTGAGCGGTTAGACAATGAGCAGTTCTTC.